The 30 T cell receptor beta chains given below trace back to one sample, sequenced in a study of metastatic and nonmetastatic thyroid tumors. TCRdb re-analyzed the PCR reads through MiXCR. This sample has about 17,000 clones; about 28% occur once, and the top ten carry around 14%. Thyroid surgery was performed in patients who had received no treatment beforehand. Sequenced input: tumor tissue. Source of these receptors: a female donor with papillary thyroid cancer or a benign thyroid nodule (not recorded which). Some clones in this sample may be carry-over from other donors' samples.

This clone ranks as medium-sized (0.01 to 0.1%). V gene TRBV6-1 combines with J gene TRBJ2-5; 12 nucleotides line up with TRBD2. Germline CDR1 is MNHNS and CDR2 is SASEGT. The CDR3 covers 16 residues. V shed 2 bases, J shed 4 bases, and the junction held 5 bases outside the gene matches. CDR3 DNA sequence: TGTGCCAGCAGTGAAATGCTAGCGGGAGGGCGAGAGACCCAGTACTTC. It translates to CASSEMLAGGRETQYF.

This clone was picked up a small number of times. The V gene is TRBV12-3 or TRBV12-4, the J gene TRBJ2-2; 14 bases line up with TRBD2. This CDR3 region has 15 residues. V gave up 5 bases and J gave up 5 bases; unmatched junction bases: 1. The CDR3 region is CASSRTSGGTGELFF. The CDR3 nucleotides read TGTGCCAGCAGTAGGACTAGCGGGGGGACCGGGGAGCTGTTTTTT.

This clone is labeled medium-sized. V usage is TRBV27 and J usage is TRBJ2-1, with a possible D match to TRBD2 (6 bases). The V gene's germline CDR1 is MNHEY and CDR2 SMNVEV (reference sequence). The CDR3 length is 14 residues. With 2 bases removed from V and 1 base from J, the gap between germline ends came to 6 bases. CDR3 DNA sequence: TGTGCCAGCAGTTTAGCGGGATCCTACAATGAGCAGTTCTTC. It yields the protein CASSLAGSYNEQFF.

This clone ranks as medium-sized. The same CDR3 also results from other DNA sequences found in this sample. V is TRBV9 and J is TRBJ2-3; perhaps TRBD1 as D (6 bases). Trimming removed 2 bases from V and 6 bases from J, with 13 bases in between. This CDR3 contains 14 residues. Germline loops: CDR1 SGDLS, CDR2 YYNGEE. The CDR3 loop is CASSVDSPTDTQYF. The CDR3 nucleotides read TGTGCCAGCAGCGTGGACAGCCCCACGGATACGCAGTATTTT.

This clone was recorded at least ten times. The V gene is TRBV7-4, the J gene TRBJ2-4, with D possibly being TRBD1 or TRBD2 (5 bases each). Trimming left V 0 bases short and J 0 bases short, with 12 bases between. The CDR3 runs 17 residues. Germline V gives CDR1 SGHVT, CDR2 SQSDAQ. CDR3 sequence (DNA): TGTGCCAGCAGCTTAGCCCCGGGACGGCTAGCCAAAAACATTCAGTACTTC. Protein: CASSLAPGRLAKNIQYF.

The chain is built from TRBV7-2 and TRBJ2-2, with unresolved D. CDR3 length: 14 residues. Trimming took 0 bases from V and 6 from J, leaving 8 bases between them. The germline CDR1 and CDR2 sequences are SGHTA and FQGNSA. The CDR3 spells CASSLARGPGELFF. CDR3 sequence (DNA): TGTGCCAGCAGCTTAGCCAGAGGTCCCGGGGAGCTGTTTTTT. Based on the CDR3 plus reference TRBV7-2 and TRBJ2-2, the full variable domain is GAGVSQSPSNKVTEKGKDVELRCDPISGHTALYWYRQSLGQGLEFLIYFQGNSAPDKSGLPSDRFSAERTGGSVSTLTIQRTQQEDSAVYLCASSLARGPGELFFGEGSRLTVL.

By share of the sample, this clone is medium-sized (0.01 to 0.1%). CDR3 nucleotide sequence: TGCGCCAGCAGCTTGGGGACTAGCGGGAGGGTGAATGAGCAGTTCTTC. This codes for CASSLGTSGRVNEQFF. The chain combines TRBV5-1 with TRBJ2-1; 15 bases are shared with TRBD2. The V gene's germline CDR1 is SGHRS and CDR2 YFSETQ. The CDR3 has 16 residues. Germline trimming cut 0 bases from V and 7 bases from J; bases unmatched to any gene: 2. The full variable domain, completed using reference TRBV5-1 and TRBJ2-1, is KAGVTQTPRYLIKTRGQQVTLSCSPISGHRSVSWYQQTPGQGLQFLFEYFSETQRNKGNFPGRFSGRQFSNSRSEMNVSTLELGDSALYLCASSLGTSGRVNEQFFGPGTRLTVL.

This clone was detected only a few times. The chain uses TRBV6-1 and TRBJ2-7; 7 positions match TRBD1. Trimming took 4 bases from V and 0 from J; bases not matched to a gene: 6. The V gene's germline CDR1 is MNHNS and CDR2 SASEGT. The CDR3 loop spans 15 amino acids. The chain's CDR3 is CASSGTGESSYEQYF. The CDR3 DNA reads as TGTGCCAGCAGTGGCACAGGGGAGAGCTCCTACGAGCAGTACTTC.

The chain recombines TRBV6-1 with TRBJ1-6; no definite D call. V lost 3 bases, J lost 9 bases, and 15 bases lay in between. The CDR3 runs 15 residues. Germline lookup yields CDR1 MNHNS and CDR2 SASEGT. CDR3 in amino acids: CASSELDRRGSPLHF. The CDR3 coding sequence is TGTGCCAGCAGTGAGCTAGACCGGCGGGGTTCACCCCTCCACTTT.

The J gene is TRBJ1-4, the V gene TRBV19; D remains unclear. CDR1 LNHDA and CDR2 SQIVND come from the germline V gene (reference sequence). Trimming took off 5 bases at V and 5 bases at J, with 6 bases between the two ends. The CDR3 covers 12 residues. CDR3: CASSWTNEKLFF. As DNA, the CDR3 is TGTGCCAGTAGTTGGACGAATGAAAAACTGTTTTTT.

The chain is built from TRBV5-1 and TRBJ2-5; no firm D call. The CDR3 runs to 14 residues. V lost 2 bases and J lost 1, with 9 bases in between. Germline V gene sequence: CDR1 SGHRS, CDR2 YFSETQ. CDR3 in DNA: TGCGCCAGCAGCTTAGGCGTAACCCAAGAGACCCAGTACTTC. Protein sequence: CASSLGVTQETQYF.

This clone is classed as medium-sized (0.01 to 0.1%). The chain carries TRBV2 and TRBJ2-3; TRBD2 aligns across 9 bases. This CDR3 has 15 residues. With 1 base clipped from V and 1 base from J, the junction kept 0 bases outside the gene matches. Germline V gives CDR1 SNHLY, CDR2 FYNNEI. CDR3 sequence: CASSEVAGGTDTQYF. The CDR3 region has the DNA TGTGCCAGCAGTGAAGTAGCGGGGGGCACAGATACGCAGTATTTT.

This clone was found a few times. The genes are TRBV6-1 and TRBJ1-2, with D maybe TRBD1 (6 bases). CDR1 is MNHNS and CDR2 is SASEGT in the germline V gene. The V end lost 6 bases, the J end lost 0 bases, and 14 bases lay between the germline ends. This CDR3 has 15 amino acids. The CDR3 DNA reads as TGTGCCAGCAGCGATGCAAGGACAGCTAACTATGGCTACACCTTC. Encoded protein: CASSDARTANYGYTF.

In this sample, this clone turned up a few times. This sequence joins TRBV7-3 and TRBJ2-3; no clear D. This CDR3 is 12 amino acids long. The V end lost 3 bases, the J end lost 6 bases, and 7 bases lay between the germline ends. CDR1 and CDR2 (germline): SGHTA, FQGTGA. CDR3 region: CASSFLGDTQYF. Written as DNA, the CDR3 is TGTGCCAGCAGCTTCCTCGGGGATACGCAGTATTTT.

J is TRBJ2-3 and V is TRBV7-2; a possible D gene is TRBD2 (6 bases). CDR3 size: 13 residues. Germline values: CDR1 SGHTA, CDR2 FQGNSA. Trimming removed 0 bases from V and 5 bases from J, with 6 bases in between. The CDR3 spells CASSLAGGDTQYF. The CDR3 DNA follows: TGTGCCAGCAGCTTAGCGGGAGGAGATACGCAGTATTTT.

The J gene is TRBJ1-5, the V gene TRBV28; tentatively, D is TRBD1 (5 bases). The V gene lost 2 bases and the J gene lost 6 bases, with 11 bases spanning the gap. The germline CDR1 and CDR2 sequences are MDHEN and SYDVKM. CDR3 length equals 14 residues. The CDR3 reads CASSLVGVGQPQHF. The DNA for the CDR3 is TGTGCCAGCAGTTTAGTAGGGGTGGGTCAGCCCCAGCATTTT.

The chain joins TRBV6-1 to TRBJ2-7, with 8 bases fitting TRBD1. Germline V CDR1 and CDR2: MNHNS, SASEGT. With V trimmed by 5 bases and J by 4 bases, 7 bases remained unmatched. The length of the CDR3 is 14 residues. In DNA, the CDR3 is TGTGCCAGCAGTTTCCGGGACAGGAATTACGAGCAGTACTTC. Its protein product is CASSFRDRNYEQYF.

The table lists this clone with a few counts. The rearrangement links TRBV9 to TRBJ2-3; D gene ambiguous. Trimming cost V 0 bases and J 5 bases, with 1 base left between them. This CDR3 is 11 amino acids long. The germline V gene encodes CDR1 SGDLS and CDR2 YYNGEE. The CDR3 region is CASSVEDTQYF. In DNA, the CDR3 is TGTGCCAGCAGCGTAGAAGATACGCAGTATTTT.

This clone has just a few counts. J is TRBJ2-7 and V is TRBV12-3 or TRBV12-4; TRBD2 agrees at 7 bases. The V gene end was trimmed by 5 bases and the J gene end by 3 bases; junction bases not matched to a gene: 7. This CDR3 contains 14 residues. CDR3 DNA: TGTGCCAGCAGTCCCTCGGGACTATACTACGAGCAGTACTTC. Amino acid sequence: CASSPSGLYYEQYF.

The chain couples TRBV5-1 to TRBJ1-1, with 10 bases identical to TRBD1. Germline V gene data show CDR1 as SGHRS and CDR2 as YFSETQ. This CDR3 region has 17 residues. J gave up 2 bases and V 0 bases, and 7 bases lay outside the gene matches. Here the CDR3 reads CASSLGGTGACNTEAFF. The CDR3 DNA follows: TGCGCCAGCAGCTTGGGTGGGACAGGGGCGTGCAACACTGAAGCTTTCTTT.

The chain employs TRBV20-1 and TRBJ2-1; 8 bases map to TRBD2. Germline CDR1 DFQATT, CDR2 SNEGSKA (reference sequence). With 2 bases clipped from V and 6 bases from J, the junction kept 9 bases outside the gene matches. The CDR3 contains 15 residues. CDR3 protein: CSARWGSGVFNEQFF. DNA for the CDR3: TGCAGTGCTAGATGGGGTAGCGGGGTGTTCAATGAGCAGTTCTTC.

This clone appeared many times. This chain connects TRBV5-1 to TRBJ2-1; D might be TRBD1 (6 bases). This CDR3 region has 16 residues. V was cut by 3 bases and J by 2 bases, with 15 bases left in between. Looked up from germline, CDR1 is SGHRS and CDR2 is YFSETQ. Here the CDR3 DNA reads TGCGCCAGCAGCTACTCCGGGACACATACCTACAATGAGCAGTTCTTC. It encodes CASSYSGTHTYNEQFF.

The chain links TRBV5-1 to TRBJ2-1; 11 bases match TRBD2. CDR1 SGHRS and CDR2 YFSETQ come from the germline V gene. Trimming removed 3 bases from V and 6 bases from J; junction bases left unmatched: 5. CDR3 length equals 15 residues. CDR3 residues: CASSSTSGGTNEQFF. DNA of the CDR3: TGCGCCAGCAGCTCCACTAGCGGGGGCACCAATGAGCAGTTCTTC.

A few counts support this clone. CDR3 region: CASSLRSGSEQFF. CDR3 bases: TGTGCCAGTAGTCTTCGGAGTGGATCGGAGCAGTTCTTC. The chain uses TRBV19 and TRBJ2-1; D is unclear. Germline-derived CDR1 and CDR2 are LNHDA and SQIVND (reference sequence). Trimming removed 5 bases at V and 10 bases at J, with 15 bases between. The CDR3 loop spans 13 amino acids.

The CDR3 DNA reads TGTGCCAGCAGTTTTGCCGGGACGGAGCGTGAGCAGTTCTTC. As protein: CASSFAGTEREQFF. The chain uses TRBV12-3 or TRBV12-4 and TRBJ2-1; either TRBD1 or TRBD2 may supply D (5 bases each). The CDR3 consists of 14 residues. V lost 3 bases and J lost 9, with 15 bases in between.

This clone was counted ten times or more. Within the sample, other DNA sequences also encode this same CDR3. V is TRBV20-1 and J is TRBJ2-7; TRBD2 matches 10 bases. Germline assignment: CDR1 DFQATT and CDR2 SNEGSKA (reference sequence). This CDR3 has 17 residues. The ends lost 1 base at V and 0 bases at J; junction bases unmatched: 9. CDR3 nucleotide sequence: TGCAGTGCTAGAGCCGTCGCGGCTAGCGGGAGCTCCTACGAGCAGTACTTC. Translating gives CSARAVAASGSSYEQYF.

As regards this clone: A much larger clone lies a single base off, so this may be a read error. V is TRBV18 and J is TRBJ2-7, with TRBD1 identical over 10 bases. There are 13 residues in the CDR3. Germline values: CDR1 KGHSH, CDR2 LQKENI. CDR3 DNA: TGTGCCTGCTCCCGGGACAGGGGAGACGAGCAGTACTTC. It is translated as CACSRDRGDEQYF.

This clone is termed medium-sized (0.01 to 0.1%). The V and J genes are TRBV7-2 and TRBJ1-2; D ambiguous. The germline CDR1 and CDR2 sequences are SGHTA and FQGNSA. CDR3 size: 15 residues. V was clipped by 5 bases and J by 1 base, with 14 bases between them. CDR3 loop: CASSQTGGDNYGYTF. DNA for the CDR3: TGTGCCAGCAGCCAAACGGGTGGTGATAACTATGGCTACACCTTC.

This chain links TRBV30 with TRBJ2-2; a weak D match, TRBD1 (5 bases). V lost 0 bases and J lost 7, with 12 bases in between. The germline gives CDR1 GTSNPN, CDR2 SVGIG (reference sequence). The CDR3 has 14 amino acids. CDR3 region: CAWSVQVLVGELFF. The CDR3 bases are TGTGCCTGGAGTGTACAGGTTTTGGTCGGGGAGCTGTTTTTT.

This clone was found many times. The chain's CDR3 is CASSQATYEQYF. In DNA, the CDR3 is TGTGCCAGCAGCCAGGCTACCTACGAGCAGTACTTC. The rearrangement links TRBV3-1 to TRBJ2-7, with D unresolved. Per germline, CDR1 LGHDT and CDR2 YNNKEL (reference sequence). V shed 3 bases and J shed 2 bases, with 5 bases lying between them. This CDR3 spans 12 amino acids.